This T cell receptor (beta chain) was identified in a study of OX40 agonist ivuxolimab in advanced cancers. Study background: Of the patients, three showed partial responses, one with hepatocellular carcinoma and two with cutaneous melanoma. Broader study findings: The antigen specificity of the peripheral T cells (those that were expanded) was not determined.

Baseline, cycle 4 day 1, and cycle 7 day 1 were the blood sampling points. This clone was seen a handful of times. The antigen remains unidentified. TCRdb's table, derived via immunoSEQ multiplex PCR, lists solely in-frame clones and lacks some. The data hold about 64,000 clones, with about four fifths observed a single time. There are 15 residues in the CDR3. Trimming pared 3 bases from V and 0 bases from J, leaving 6 bases between. Germline CDR1 and CDR2: ENHRY and SYGVKD. The J gene is TRBJ2-6, the V gene TRBV10-3; D not certain. The sample here was CD4+ or CD8+ T cells sorted from blood, taken in a trial of the OX40 agonist ivuxolimab. This TCR came from an adult with an advanced solid tumor such as melanoma, head and neck, liver or kidney cancer. CDR3 nucleotides: TGTGCCATCAGTGACACAGACTCTGGGGCCAACGTCCTGACTTTC. It codes for CAISDTDSGANVLTF.